A selection of T cell receptor beta chains follows, all from one sample in a study of long-term antiretroviral therapy in people with HIV. Clones were read by immunoSEQ multiplex PCR, and TCRdb kept only the in-frame ones, dropping some. The repertoire holds some 28,000 clones, with roughly 96% as singletons. The sample here was unsorted PBMCs, taken 6 to 6.5 years after starting antiretroviral therapy. Receptors originate from a man younger than 45 with HIV. Each CDR3 is given with its conserved first and last residue. Each record gives: J gene, D gene, V gene, clone size, CDR3 DNA, CDR3 protein. A D gene is named only where the DNA matches it firmly. Only some rows state a clone size, as once, few, many or a class for expanded clones.

J gene: TRBJ1-2
D gene: -
V gene: TRBV6-5
clone size: -
CDR3 DNA: TGTGCCAGCAGTTACTACGATAGGGGCAGGAACTATGGCTACACCTTC
CDR3 protein: CASSYYDRGRNYGYTF

J gene: TRBJ1-5
D gene: -
V gene: TRBV6-1
clone size: -
CDR3 DNA: TGTGCCAGCAGTCTGGACAGCTTTGGAAATCAGCCCCAGCATTTT
CDR3 protein: CASSLDSFGNQPQHF

J gene: TRBJ2-7
D gene: -
V gene: TRBV5-6
clone size: -
CDR3 DNA: TGTGCCAGCAGCCCGGGACATACCTACGAGCAGTACTTC
CDR3 protein: CASSPGHTYEQYF

J gene: TRBJ1-6
D gene: TRBD1
V gene: TRBV9
clone size: -
CDR3 DNA: TGTGCCAGCAGCACCGGGACAGGGAATTCACCCCTCCACTTT
CDR3 protein: CASSTGTGNSPLHF

J gene: TRBJ2-3
D gene: -
V gene: TRBV29-1
clone size: -
CDR3 DNA: TGCAGCGTTGATGAACAGTACGCAGATACGCAGTATTTT
CDR3 protein: CSVDEQYADTQYF

J gene: TRBJ1-1
D gene: -
V gene: TRBV4-1
clone size: -
CDR3 DNA: TGCGCCAGCAGCCGCACAGGAGCGAACACTGAAGCTTTCTTT
CDR3 protein: CASSRTGANTEAFF

J gene: TRBJ2-2
D gene: TRBD2
V gene: TRBV6-5
clone size: -
CDR3 DNA: TGTGCCAGCAGTCCGATAGAGCGGGATTGGGAGCTGTTTTTT
CDR3 protein: CASSPIERDWELFF

J gene: TRBJ2-2
D gene: TRBD2
V gene: TRBV5-6
clone size: -
CDR3 DNA: TGTGCCAGCAGCTTGGAACTAGCGCTTAACACCGGGGAGCTGTTTTTT
CDR3 protein: CASSLELALNTGELFF

J gene: TRBJ2-7
D gene: TRBD2
V gene: TRBV28
clone size: -
CDR3 DNA: TGTGCCAGCACTCTAGCGGGAGATCTCGAGCAGTACTTC
CDR3 protein: CASTLAGDLEQYF

J gene: TRBJ2-2
D gene: -
V gene: TRBV6-1
clone size: -
CDR3 DNA: TGTGCCACAGTTTTCACCGGGGAGCTGTTTTTT
CDR3 protein: CATVFTGELFF

J gene: TRBJ2-1
D gene: TRBD1
V gene: TRBV2
clone size: -
CDR3 DNA: TGTGCCAAGGGACAGGGCCTTCACAATGAGCAGTTCTTC
CDR3 protein: CAKGQGLHNEQFF

J gene: TRBJ2-7
D gene: TRBD2
V gene: TRBV6-1
clone size: -
CDR3 DNA: TGTGCCAGCAGTGAATGGAGACTAGCGGTTGGGGGTAGCTCCTACGAGCAGTACTTC
CDR3 protein: CASSEWRLAVGGSSYEQYF

J gene: TRBJ1-5
D gene: TRBD1
V gene: TRBV2
clone size: -
CDR3 DNA: TGTGCCAGTTCAACCGGGACAGAACAGCCCCAGCATTTT
CDR3 protein: CASSTGTEQPQHF

J gene: TRBJ2-7
D gene: -
V gene: TRBV7-7
clone size: -
CDR3 DNA: TGTGCTAGCAGCCCAGGGGCTTCCTACGAGCAGTACTTC
CDR3 protein: CASSPGASYEQYF

J gene: TRBJ2-1
D gene: -
V gene: TRBV7-9
clone size: -
CDR3 DNA: TGTGCCAGCAGCCCCACCGGGCTAGCTGGAAACAATGAGCAGTTCTTC
CDR3 protein: CASSPTGLAGNNEQFF

J gene: TRBJ2-3
D gene: -
V gene: TRBV6-4
clone size: -
CDR3 DNA: TGTGCCAGCAGTTTCAGGGGGGCGTCTAGCACAGATACGCAGTATTTT
CDR3 protein: CASSFRGASSTDTQYF

J gene: TRBJ1-3
D gene: -
V gene: TRBV7-9
clone size: -
CDR3 DNA: TGTGCCAGCAGCCTGAGGGGAAACCCACAGCGAGCTGGAAACACCATATATTTT
CDR3 protein: CASSLRGNPQRAGNTIYF

J gene: TRBJ1-4
D gene: TRBD1
V gene: TRBV5-6
clone size: once
CDR3 DNA: TGTGCCAGCAGTTCTCAGGGGGAGGACGAAAAACTGTTTTTT
CDR3 protein: CASSSQGEDEKLFF

J gene: TRBJ2-7
D gene: -
V gene: TRBV9
clone size: once
CDR3 DNA: TGTGCCAGCAGCCCCGGCTCCCAGAGCTACGAGCAGTACTTC
CDR3 protein: CASSPGSQSYEQYF

J gene: TRBJ2-3
D gene: -
V gene: TRBV29-1
clone size: -
CDR3 DNA: TGCAGCGTTGAAAAGGAAAGAGGGGCGCTGAGCACAGATACGCAGTATTTT
CDR3 protein: CSVEKERGALSTDTQYF

J gene: TRBJ2-3
D gene: -
V gene: TRBV19
clone size: -
CDR3 DNA: TGTGCCAGTAGTATCAGGGGCCGAGGGGGCACAGATACGCAGTATTTT
CDR3 protein: CASSIRGRGGTDTQYF

J gene: TRBJ2-1
D gene: -
V gene: TRBV2
clone size: -
CDR3 DNA: TGTGCCAGCAGTGAAGGATTGGGGAGCTCCTACAATGAGCAGTTCTTC
CDR3 protein: CASSEGLGSSYNEQFF

J gene: TRBJ2-7
D gene: -
V gene: TRBV7-2
clone size: -
CDR3 DNA: TGTGCCAGCAGGGACACAGGATACTACGAGCAGTACTTC
CDR3 protein: CASRDTGYYEQYF